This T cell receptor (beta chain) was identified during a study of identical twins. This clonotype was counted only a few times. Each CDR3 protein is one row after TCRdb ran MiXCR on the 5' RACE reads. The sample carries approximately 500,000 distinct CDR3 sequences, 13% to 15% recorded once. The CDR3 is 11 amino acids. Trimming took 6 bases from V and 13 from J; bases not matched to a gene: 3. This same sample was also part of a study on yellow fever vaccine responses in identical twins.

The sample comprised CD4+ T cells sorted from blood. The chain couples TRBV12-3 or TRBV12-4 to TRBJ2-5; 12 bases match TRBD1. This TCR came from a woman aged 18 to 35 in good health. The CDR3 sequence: CASRGTGGRYF. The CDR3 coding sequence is TGTGCCAGCAGGGGGACAGGGGGCCGGTACTTC.